What follows are 18 T cell receptor beta chains derived from one specimen sequenced in a study of blood T cell repertoires in COVID-19. Generated by immunoSEQ multiplex PCR, the TCRdb table keeps only in-frame clones and is missing some. Of roughly 220,000 clones detected, around 90% appear once; the ten largest clones hold around 15%. The sequenced sample consisted of PBMCs or T cells enriched from blood (not recorded which). These receptors were obtained from a man younger than 45 who had been exposed to COVID-19.

V and J are TRBV7-9 and TRBJ1-1; D is possibly TRBD1 (5 bases). The germline V and J ends were trimmed by 1 base and 4 bases, with 19 bases remaining between them. The CDR3 loop spans 17 amino acids. From germline, CDR1 is SEHNR and CDR2 FQNEAQ (reference sequence). CDR3 region: CASSLGPLGRDSTEAFF. The CDR3 DNA is TGTGCCAGCAGCTTAGGTCCGCTGGGGCGGGATTCCACTGAAGCTTTCTTT.

The V and J genes are TRBV4-1 and TRBJ2-7; D possibly corresponds to TRBD2 (5 bases). The V gene lost 0 bases and the J gene lost 7 bases, with 10 bases spanning the gap. The CDR3 contains 13 residues. CDR1 MGHRA and CDR2 YSYEKL come from the germline V gene. The CDR3 reads CASSQEIANEQYF. DNA of the CDR3: TGCGCCAGCAGCCAAGAGATAGCGAATGAGCAGTACTTC.

This chain links TRBV5-5 with TRBJ2-1; D is possibly TRBD1 (6 bases). CDR3 length: 14 amino acids. Looked up from germline, CDR1 is SGHKS and CDR2 is YYEKEE (reference sequence). Deletions cut 2 bases from V and 4 bases from J, with 10 bases between. This chain's CDR3 is CASSFRDTYNEQFF. The CDR3 nucleotides are TGTGCCAGCAGCTTCCGGGACACTTACAATGAGCAGTTCTTC.

The gene calls are TRBV5-1 and TRBJ2-3; 10 bases map to TRBD2. The trim removed 4 bases at V and 5 bases at J, leaving 7 bases unmatched. There are 15 residues in the CDR3. Germline CDR1 reads SGHRS; CDR2 reads YFSETQ. CDR3 coding DNA: TGCGCCAGCAGCCAAAGCGGGGGGGCCAGAGATACGCAGTATTTT. Residues: CASSQSGGARDTQYF.

This chain joins TRBV19 and TRBJ2-5, with D possibly TRBD1 on 5 matching bases. The CDR3 runs 14 residues. The V end lost 4 bases, the J end lost 3 bases, and 12 bases lay between the germline ends. Germline CDR1 is LNHDA and CDR2 is SQIVND (reference sequence). The CDR3 DNA follows: TGTGCCAGTAGTAGATCGTGGGGCAAAGAGACCCAGTACTTC. It yields the protein CASSRSWGKETQYF.

The chain combines TRBV15 with TRBJ1-6; 10 nucleotides agree with TRBD1. Germline-derived CDR1 and CDR2 are LNHNV and YYDKDF (reference sequence). This CDR3 has 16 residues. V dropped 4 bases and J dropped 10; count of bases not matched to a gene: 10. Here the CDR3 reads CATSKMGTGAGSPLHF. CDR3 DNA: TGTGCCACCAGCAAGATGGGGACAGGGGCAGGATCACCCCTCCACTTT.

On this clone itself: A junction boundary mismatches the germline segment, possibly from a read error. This CDR3 reads CLGGASGGAQYTGELFF. The CDR3 DNA reads as TGCCTCGGAGGGGCTAGCGGGGGGGCCCAGTACACCGGGGAGCTGTTTTTT. The chain employs TRBV19 and TRBJ2-2; 12 bases are a match to TRBD2. Germline assignment: CDR1 LNHDA and CDR2 SQIVND (reference sequence). This CDR3 contains 17 residues.

V is TRBV9 and J is TRBJ2-1; TRBD1 matches 7 bases. With 0 bases clipped from V and 9 bases from J, the junction kept 9 bases outside the gene matches. Germline V gives CDR1 SGDLS, CDR2 YYNGEE. CDR3 length: 15 residues. Written as DNA, the CDR3 is TGTGCCAGCAGCGTAGGACAGGGAAGTTATAGTGAGCAGTTCTTC. Translation: CASSVGQGSYSEQFF.

V usage is TRBV11-2 and J usage is TRBJ1-6, with D maybe TRBD1 (6 bases). Germline CDR1 and CDR2: SGHAT and FQNNGV. Trimming stripped 1 base from V and 4 bases from J, with 11 bases between. The CDR3 length is 16 residues. The CDR3 coding sequence is TGTGCCAGCAGCTTAGGTGAAGGGGGTTATAATTCACCCCTCCACTTT. Translating gives CASSLGEGGYNSPLHF.

This clone was seen ten or more times. The chain combines TRBV7-6 with TRBJ2-1; TRBD2 aligns across 8 bases. J was trimmed by 10 bases and V by 5 bases; bases with no gene match: 10. This CDR3 has 14 residues. CDR1 and CDR2 from the germline V gene are SGHVS and FNYEAQ. Written as DNA, the CDR3 is TGTGCCAGCAGCCCTGGATCGGGGGGGAGGGAGCAGTTCTTC. It codes for CASSPGSGGREQFF.

This clone showed up just once. V usage is TRBV4-3 and J usage is TRBJ1-2; 9 bases line up with TRBD1. There are 14 residues in the CDR3. V was clipped by 5 bases and J by 3 bases; unmatched bases: 4. CDR1 is LGHNA, CDR2 YSLEER, per germline. The DNA for the CDR3 is TGCGCCAGCAGCGTAGGGGACAGGGACTATGGCTACACCTTC. Protein product: CASSVGDRDYGYTF.

The rearrangement uses TRBV27 and TRBJ2-3, with 9 bases identical to TRBD2. The CDR3 has 16 residues. Germline V CDR1 and CDR2: MNHEY, SMNVEV (reference sequence). V trimming: 3 bases; J trimming: 2 bases; junction bases outside the gene matches: 6. The CDR3 is CASSFRRGGPTDTQYF. The CDR3 bases are TGTGCCAGCAGTTTTAGGCGGGGGGGTCCCACAGATACGCAGTATTTT.

The chain is built from TRBV3-1 (or the pseudogene TRBV3-2) and TRBJ2-7, with D possibly TRBD2 on 6 matching bases. Germline CDR1 LGHDT, CDR2 YNNKEL (reference sequence). V dropped 7 bases and J dropped 6 bases, with 16 bases sitting between them. The CDR3 runs 13 residues. The CDR3 region is CASKHGGSSEQYF. CDR3 sequence (DNA): TGTGCCAGCAAGCACGGGGGAAGTAGCGAGCAGTACTTC.

The chain couples TRBV11-3 to TRBJ2-3; D might be TRBD2 (6 bases). CDR3 size: 13 residues. Trimming took off 5 bases at V and 3 bases at J, with 9 bases between the two ends. In germline, CDR1 is SGHNT, CDR2 YENEEA. For the CDR3, the DNA is TGTGCCAGCAGCGTTGGGGGGACAGATACGCAGTATTTT. It translates to CASSVGGTDTQYF.

This chain uses TRBV5-1 with TRBJ2-7; 7 bases are a match to TRBD1. The CDR3 spans 15 residues. CDR1 and CDR2 from the germline V gene are SGHRS and YFSETQ. The junction had 9 bases not matched to a gene; V was cut back by 4 bases and J by 2 bases. CDR3 in DNA: TGCGCCAGCAGCGTAACCGGGACAGAAGCCTACGAGCAGTACTTC. Amino acid sequence: CASSVTGTEAYEQYF.

This chain joins TRBV10-1 and TRBJ1-3; TRBD1 aligns across 8 bases. The V and J ends lost 10 bases and 2 bases, in that order; junction bases with no gene match: 7. Germline loops: CDR1 WNHNN, CDR2 SYGVQD (reference sequence). The CDR3 runs to 14 residues. CDR3 nucleotide sequence: TGCGCCACCTCTACGGACAGGGCTGGAAACACCATATATTTT. Translation: CATSTDRAGNTIYF.

V is TRBV24-1 and J is TRBJ2-7; a weak D match, TRBD1 (6 bases). In germline, CDR1 is KGHDR, CDR2 SFDVKD. The V gene lost 5 bases and the J gene lost 4 bases, with 20 bases spanning the gap. The CDR3 is 16 amino acids. CDR3 nucleotides: TGTGCCACCAGTGCCGCCCCCGGGACATCACCTTACGAGCAGTACTTC. Protein sequence: CATSAAPGTSPYEQYF.

The chain employs TRBV6-1 and TRBJ2-7; D unresolved. V lost 0 bases to trimming and J lost 0 bases, with 6 bases between them. The CDR3 consists of 14 residues. Germline V gene data show CDR1 as MNHNS and CDR2 as SASEGT. CDR3 DNA sequence: TGTGCCAGCAGTGAAGCGCACAGCTCCTACGAGCAGTACTTC. Translation gives CASSEAHSSYEQYF.